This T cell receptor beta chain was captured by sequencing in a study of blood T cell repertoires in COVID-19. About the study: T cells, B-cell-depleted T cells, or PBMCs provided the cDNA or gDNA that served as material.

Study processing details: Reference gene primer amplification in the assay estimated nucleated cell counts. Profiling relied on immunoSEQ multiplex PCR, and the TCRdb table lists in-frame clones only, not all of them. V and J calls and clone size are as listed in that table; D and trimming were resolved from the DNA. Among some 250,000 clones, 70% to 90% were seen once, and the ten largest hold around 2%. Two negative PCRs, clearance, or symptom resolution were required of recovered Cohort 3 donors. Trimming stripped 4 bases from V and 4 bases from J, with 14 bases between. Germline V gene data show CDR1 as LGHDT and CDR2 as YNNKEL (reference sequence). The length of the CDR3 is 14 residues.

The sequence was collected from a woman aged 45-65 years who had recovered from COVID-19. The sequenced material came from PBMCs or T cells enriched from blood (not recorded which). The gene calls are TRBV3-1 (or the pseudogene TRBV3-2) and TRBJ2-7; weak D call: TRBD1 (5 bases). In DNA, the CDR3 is TGTGCCAGCAGCCCCAGACAGAATAAGTACGAGCAGTACTTC. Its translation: CASSPRQNKYEQYF.